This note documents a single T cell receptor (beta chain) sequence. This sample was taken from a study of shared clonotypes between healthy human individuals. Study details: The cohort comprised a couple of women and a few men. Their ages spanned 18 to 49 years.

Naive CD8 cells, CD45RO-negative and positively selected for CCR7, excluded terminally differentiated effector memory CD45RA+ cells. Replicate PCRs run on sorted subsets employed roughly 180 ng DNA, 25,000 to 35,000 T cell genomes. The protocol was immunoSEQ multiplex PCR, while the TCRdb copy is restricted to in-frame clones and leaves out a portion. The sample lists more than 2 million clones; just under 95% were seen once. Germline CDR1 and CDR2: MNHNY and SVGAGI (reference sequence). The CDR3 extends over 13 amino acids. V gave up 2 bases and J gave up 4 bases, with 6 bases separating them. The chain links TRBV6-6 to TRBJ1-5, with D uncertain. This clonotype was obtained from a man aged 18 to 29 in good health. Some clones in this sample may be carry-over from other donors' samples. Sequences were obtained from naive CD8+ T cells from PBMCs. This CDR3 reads CASSYQTNQPQHF. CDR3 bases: TGTGCCAGCAGTTACCAGACTAATCAGCCCCAGCATTTT.